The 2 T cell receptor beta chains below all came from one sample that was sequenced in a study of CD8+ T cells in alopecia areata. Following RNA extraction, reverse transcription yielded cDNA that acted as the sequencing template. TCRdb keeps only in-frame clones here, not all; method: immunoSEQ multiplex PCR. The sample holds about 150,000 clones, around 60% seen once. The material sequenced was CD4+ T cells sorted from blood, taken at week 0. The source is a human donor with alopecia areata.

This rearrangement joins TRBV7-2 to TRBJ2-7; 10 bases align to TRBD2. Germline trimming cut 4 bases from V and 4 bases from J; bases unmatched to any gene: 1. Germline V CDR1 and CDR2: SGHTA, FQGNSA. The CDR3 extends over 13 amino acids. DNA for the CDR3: TGTGCCAGCAGCTCACTAGCGGGGTACGAGCAGTACTTC. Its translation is CASSSLAGYEQYF.

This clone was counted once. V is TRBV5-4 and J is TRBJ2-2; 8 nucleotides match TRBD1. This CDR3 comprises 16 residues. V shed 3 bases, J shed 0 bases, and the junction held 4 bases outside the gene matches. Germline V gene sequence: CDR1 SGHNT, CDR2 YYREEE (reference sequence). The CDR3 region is CASSSLTGANTGELFF. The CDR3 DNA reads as TGTGCCAGCAGCTCCTTGACAGGGGCGAACACCGGGGAGCTGTTTTTT.